Reported below is one T cell receptor beta chain. The sample belongs to a study of blood T cell repertoires in COVID-19. Turning to the study itself: T cells, B-cell-depleted T cells, or PBMCs supplied cDNA or gDNA.

Sequencing used immunoSEQ multiplex PCR; TCRdb keeps in-frame clones, though not all of them. Of about 60,000 clones in the sample, about 77% are singletons; the top ten hold about 25%. With 2 bases removed from V and 2 bases from J, the gap between germline ends came to 10 bases. CDR1 and CDR2 (germline): SGHDT, YYEEEE. The CDR3 spans 15 residues. The J gene is TRBJ2-2, the V gene TRBV5-6, with D possibly matching TRBD2 (6 bases). The sequence came from a human donor in a cohort sampled during active COVID-19. The sample consisted of peripheral blood. This chain's CDR3 is CASSFLGGNTGELFF. CDR3 DNA: TGTGCCAGCAGCTTCTTGGGGGGAAACACCGGGGAGCTGTTTTTT.